These 23 T cell receptor beta chains were sequenced from one sample in a study of OX40 agonist ivuxolimab in advanced cancers. Only in-frame clones appear in the TCRdb table, and some are missing; sequencing was by immunoSEQ multiplex PCR. The sample includes 40,000 or so clones, roughly 86% of them seen just once. The starting material was CD4+ or CD8+ T cells sorted from blood, obtained in a trial of the OX40 agonist ivuxolimab. Receptor source: an adult with an advanced solid tumor such as melanoma, head and neck, liver or kidney cancer.

The chain couples TRBV19 to TRBJ1-1; 7 bases agree with TRBD1. CDR1 is LNHDA, CDR2 SQIVND, per germline (reference sequence). V gave up 5 bases and J gave up 6 bases; unmatched junction bases: 9. The CDR3 is made up of 14 amino acids. Written as DNA, the CDR3 is TGTGCCAGTAGTGCCCTCGACAGGGTCGCTGAAGCTTTCTTT. Translated: CASSALDRVAEAFF.

This clone appeared once. The genes are TRBV29-1 and TRBJ2-2, with TRBD1 matching 9 bases. CDR1 SQVTM and CDR2 ANQGSEA come from the germline V gene. This CDR3 region has 17 residues. Losses at the gene ends were 5 bases for V and 0 bases for J; bases not matched to a gene: 10. CDR3 DNA: TGCAGCGTTCTGGACAGGGGCTATAACCCGAACACCGGGGAGCTGTTTTTT. Protein sequence: CSVLDRGYNPNTGELFF.

CDR3 sequence (DNA): TGTGCCAGCAGCCAGACTAGCGGGGTAACCTACGAGCAGTACTTC. It encodes CASSQTSGVTYEQYF. The chain links TRBV13 to TRBJ2-7, with 11 bases identical to TRBD2. The germline gives CDR1 PRHDT, CDR2 FYEKMQ (reference sequence). The CDR3 consists of 15 residues. Trimming at V came to 5 bases and at J to 2 bases, leaving 5 bases not matched to a gene.

The rearrangement links TRBV7-9 to TRBJ1-4, with a weak D call TRBD1 (5 bases). V dropped 1 base and J dropped 6 bases, with 18 bases sitting between them. The CDR3 consists of 17 residues. Germline CDR1 is SEHNR and CDR2 is FQNEAQ (reference sequence). The CDR3 sequence is CASSLGVRGVEDEKLFF. Written as DNA, the CDR3 is TGTGCCAGCAGCTTAGGAGTGAGGGGCGTGGAGGATGAAAAACTGTTTTTT.

CDR3 nucleotide sequence: TGTGCCAGCAGCTTCCCCGGGACAGAGAACACCGGGGAGCTGTTTTTT. Its translation is CASSFPGTENTGELFF. The rearrangement uses TRBV7-9 and TRBJ2-2; 7 bases fit TRBD1. This CDR3 has 16 residues. Germline V gene lookup returns CDR1 SEHNR and CDR2 FQNEAQ (reference sequence). Germline trimming cut 3 bases from V and 1 base from J; bases unmatched to any gene: 5.

Notes on this clone: The junction differs from germline at one of its ends, possibly a read error. The chain employs TRBV5-5 and TRBJ2-1; D call uncertain. Germline CDR1 SGHKS, CDR2 YYEKEE (reference sequence). The CDR3 runs 14 residues. The CDR3 DNA reads TGTGCCAGCAGCTCTCTGGGCTCCAACAATGAGCAGTTCTTC. It translates to CASSSLGSNNEQFF.

V gene TRBV19 combines with J gene TRBJ1-4; D gene unclear. From germline, CDR1 is LNHDA and CDR2 SQIVND (reference sequence). The CDR3 spans 13 residues. V was clipped by 5 bases and J by 5 bases, with 9 bases between them. The CDR3 coding sequence is TGTGCCAGTAGTCCGGTGGGGAATGAAAAACTGTTTTTT. The encoded protein is CASSPVGNEKLFF. The whole variable domain, remainder taken from reference TRBV19 and TRBJ1-4, is DGGITQSPKYLFRKEGQNVTLSCEQNLNHDAMYWYRQDPGQGLRLIYYSQIVNDFQKGDIAEGYSVSREKKESFPLTVTSAQKNPTAFYLCASSPVGNEKLFFGSGTQLSVL.

DNA of the CDR3: TGTGCCAGCAGCGTAGAGGGTTGGGAGAAAACGGGGGAGCCTGGGACCCAGTACTTC. Protein: CASSVEGWEKTGEPGTQYF. The V call is TRBV9, the J call TRBJ2-5; a possible D gene is TRBD2 (6 bases). Deletions cut 0 bases from V and 7 bases from J, with 28 bases between. The CDR3 is made up of 19 amino acids. Per germline, CDR1 SGDLS and CDR2 YYNGEE.

The chain joins TRBV4-3 to TRBJ2-3, with TRBD2 identical over 8 bases. The CDR3 totals 17 residues. CDR1 is LGHNA and CDR2 is YSLEER in the germline V gene. Trimming removed 1 base from V and 1 base from J; junction bases left unmatched: 7. The CDR3 is CASSQGVSGGGTDTQYF. CDR3 bases: TGCGCCAGCAGCCAAGGCGTGTCGGGGGGGGGCACAGATACGCAGTATTTT.

The V and J genes are TRBV11-2 and TRBJ2-5; 7 bases are shared with TRBD2. The CDR3 is 16 amino acids. With 2 bases clipped from V and 3 bases from J, the junction kept 9 bases outside the gene matches. The germline gives CDR1 SGHAT, CDR2 FQNNGV. CDR3 DNA: TGTGCCAGCAGCTTACCCCGGTTTGGGGGGGAAGAGACCCAGTACTTC. Protein product: CASSLPRFGGEETQYF. Supplemented by reference TRBV11-2 and TRBJ2-5, the full variable domain reads EAGVAQSPRYKIIEKRQSVAFWCNPISGHATLYWYQQILGQGPKLLIQFQNNGVVDDSQLPKDRFSAERLKGVDSTLKIQPAKLEDSAVYLCASSLPRFGGEETQYFGPGTRLLVL.

The chain has TRBV19 and TRBJ1-2, with D tentatively TRBD1 (6 bases). CDR1 is LNHDA, CDR2 SQIVND, per germline (reference sequence). This CDR3 has 14 amino acids. Deletions cut 3 bases from V and 8 bases from J, with 16 bases between. DNA of the CDR3: TGTGCCAGTAGTATGGGGGGCGTCGGGGTCGGCTACACCTTC. Residues: CASSMGGVGVGYTF.

V is TRBV27 and J is TRBJ2-2, with D unresolved. The CDR3 is made up of 15 amino acids. CDR1 and CDR2 from the germline V gene are MNHEY and SMNVEV (reference sequence). V lost 5 bases and J lost 6, with 16 bases in between. CDR3 region: CASSPYRGGAGELFF. The CDR3 nucleotides are TGTGCCAGCAGTCCGTACAGAGGTGGGGCCGGGGAGCTGTTTTTT.

This clone was seen more than once but under ten times. The chain combines TRBV29-1 with TRBJ2-2; the D is unclear. The CDR3 loop spans 13 amino acids. Per the germline V gene, CDR1 is SQVTM and CDR2 is ANQGSEA. Trimming stripped 4 bases from V and 4 bases from J, with 10 bases between. CDR3 in amino acids: CSVVMGSTGELFF. CDR3 in DNA: TGCAGCGTTGTTATGGGTTCCACCGGGGAGCTGTTTTTT.

The V call is TRBV4-1, the J call TRBJ2-7; 7 bases agree with TRBD1. V gave up 1 base and J gave up 6 bases; unmatched junction bases: 3. The CDR3 spans 13 residues. Germline V gene lookup returns CDR1 MGHRA and CDR2 YSYEKL. CDR3 coding DNA: TGCGCCAGCAGCCAAGGGACAGGCAGCGAGCAGTACGTC. Its protein is CASSQGTGSEQYV.

The genes are TRBV6-5 and TRBJ2-7; maybe TRBD1 (5 bases). Germline CDR1 is MNHEY and CDR2 is SVGAGI. V lost 5 bases and J 5 bases, leaving 13 bases between the germline ends. There are 13 residues in the CDR3. This chain's CDR3 is CASSGQGSDEQYF. DNA of the CDR3: TGTGCCAGCAGTGGGCAGGGCAGCGACGAGCAGTACTTC.

This clone showed up just a few times. This rearrangement joins TRBV30 to TRBJ2-7; no clear D. The germline V and J ends were trimmed by 1 base and 0 bases, with 7 bases remaining between them. The CDR3 sequence is 13 residues long. Germline CDR1 is GTSNPN and CDR2 is SVGIG (reference sequence). The CDR3, as DNA: TGTGCCTGGAGTGGGTCCGCCTCCTACGAGCAGTACTTC. Translating gives CAWSGSASYEQYF.

This clone showed up just once. The chain uses TRBV10-3 and TRBJ2-5; 7 bases are a match to TRBD1. The CDR3 is 16 residues long. The germline gives CDR1 ENHRY, CDR2 SYGVKD. Trimming cost V 4 bases and J 0 bases; bases outside gene matches: 8. In DNA form, the CDR3 reads TGTGCCATCAGTGGTCCGGGACAGCTTAACCAAGAGACCCAGTACTTC. Amino acids: CAISGPGQLNQETQYF.

This chain uses TRBV5-1 with TRBJ1-2; a possible D gene is TRBD1 (6 bases). CDR3 length: 13 amino acids. V was trimmed by 1 base and J by 4 bases, leaving 8 bases between them. Germline assignment: CDR1 SGHRS and CDR2 YFSETQ. CDR3 residues: CASSLRGGYGYTF. DNA of the CDR3: TGCGCCAGCAGCTTGCGAGGGGGCTATGGCTACACCTTC.

V and J are TRBV30 and TRBJ1-1; D gene ambiguous. V gave up 1 base and J gave up 3 bases, with 6 bases separating them. The CDR3 covers 12 residues. Per the germline V gene, CDR1 is GTSNPN and CDR2 is SVGIG (reference sequence). In DNA form, the CDR3 reads TGTGCCTGGAGTGCGGGGTACACTGAAGCTTTCTTT. Amino acid sequence: CAWSAGYTEAFF.

By proportion, this clone is medium-sized (0.01 to 0.1%). The V call is TRBV27, the J call TRBJ2-5, with D perhaps TRBD2 (7 bases). CDR3 length: 14 amino acids. Germline V gene lookup returns CDR1 MNHEY and CDR2 SMNVEV (reference sequence). Trimming took off 6 bases at V and 4 bases at J, with 15 bases between the two ends. CDR3 amino acids: CASSQTRGGETQYF. In DNA, the CDR3 is TGTGCCAGCAGCCAGACGAGGGGGGGAGAGACCCAGTACTTC.

The rearrangement uses TRBV5-4 and TRBJ2-2; 7 bases match TRBD1. The CDR3 extends over 15 amino acids. CDR1 is SGHNT, CDR2 YYREEE, per germline (reference sequence). The V and J ends lost 4 bases and 3 bases, in that order; junction bases with no gene match: 6. CDR3 DNA sequence: TGTGCCAGCAGCCAGATCACAGGGGACACCGGGGAGCTGTTTTTT. Amino acid sequence: CASSQITGDTGELFF.

The chain links TRBV7-9 to TRBJ1-2; 7 bases map to TRBD1. The germline gives CDR1 SEHNR, CDR2 FQNEAQ (reference sequence). V lost 1 base and J lost 7; bases outside the gene matches: 9. The CDR3 runs 15 residues. The CDR3 protein is CASSLDSGGGSGYTF. CDR3 bases: TGTGCCAGCAGCTTAGATTCGGGAGGGGGCAGTGGCTACACCTTC.

The chain has TRBV5-6 and TRBJ1-4; TRBD1 is a possible D gene (5 bases). The germline gives CDR1 SGHDT, CDR2 YYEEEE. This CDR3 spans 15 amino acids. Trimming took 4 bases from V and 4 from J, leaving 14 bases between them. In DNA form, the CDR3 reads TGTGCCAGCAGCCTTGAGGGGTGGAATAATGAAAAACTGTTTTTT. This sequence encodes CASSLEGWNNEKLFF.